This T cell receptor (beta chain) comes out of a study of cytomegalovirus exposure and HLA in healthy donors. General study points: The study recorded 150 to 200 TCR beta chains that were cytomegalovirus-associated.

To note about this clone: Its antigen remains unknown.

The CDR3 has 13 residues. The trim removed 6 bases at V and 6 bases at J, leaving 5 bases unmatched. Germline loops: CDR1 LNHDA, CDR2 SQIVND (reference sequence). Some clones are missing from TCRdb's copy, which holds only in-frame ones; the method was immunoSEQ multiplex PCR. Among 70,000 to 85,000 clones listed, around 95% were seen once. The donors were members of the roughly 130-subject validation cohort (separate from the approximately 670-subject first cohort). Source material: PBMCs. The rearrangement uses TRBV19 and TRBJ1-2, with 9 bases matching TRBD1. The clonotype originates from a young woman in good health and CMV-seropositive. CDR3 residues: CASSRTGANGYTF. The CDR3 DNA sequence: TGTGCCAGTAGCCGGACAGGGGCAAATGGCTACACCTTC.